The 30 T cell receptor beta chains presented below share a single source sample, sequenced in a study of T cells in Graves' hyperthyroidism and ophthalmopathy. Amplified regions were TCR beta CDR3 sequences from RNA transcripts. RT-PCR in the first round (using the HTBI primer set) targeted the TCR CDR3. MiXCR was run by TCRdb on the multiplex PCR reads, yielding one entry per CDR3 protein. This sample has approximately 260,000 distinct CDR3 sequences; 13% to 15% occur once, and the top ten carry about 33%. Sequenced sample: blood. The receptors originated from a woman between 45 and 60 years old with Graves' hyperthyroidism that later progressed to Graves' ophthalmopathy.

In its sample, this clonotype was seen many times. The rearrangement links TRBV6-1 to TRBJ1-1; TRBD1 might be the D (6 bases). V lost 1 base and J lost 10, with 13 bases in between. CDR1 MNHNS and CDR2 SASEGT come from the germline V gene. CDR3 length: 13 residues. CDR3 nucleotides: TGTGCCAGCAGTGAAGGACAGGCACTGCCAGCTTTCTTT. Translating it yields CASSEGQALPAFF.

This clonotype was found many times. The chain's CDR3 is CASSYDMLPDTQYF. As DNA, the CDR3 is TGTGCCAGCAGTTACGACATGCTTCCAGATACGCAGTATTTT. The chain has TRBV6-6 and TRBJ2-3; D is ambiguous. The CDR3 totals 14 residues. Germline lookup yields CDR1 MNHNY and CDR2 SVGAGI (reference sequence). Trimming took 2 bases from V and 4 from J, leaving 10 bases between them.

This clonotype was observed at least ten times. This sequence joins TRBV24-1 and TRBJ1-5; a possible D gene is TRBD1 (5 bases). This CDR3 has 16 amino acids. V was shortened by 3 bases and J by 2 bases, with 13 bases between the two germline ends. The germline gives CDR1 KGHDR, CDR2 SFDVKD. CDR3 amino acids: CATSDRGGAGNQPQHF. Here the CDR3 DNA reads TGTGCCACCAGTGATCGGGGAGGGGCGGGCAATCAGCCCCAGCATTTT.

This clonotype has at least ten counts. The chain employs TRBV2 and TRBJ1-1; D might be TRBD1 (5 bases). Trimming stripped 5 bases from V and 2 bases from J, with 9 bases between. CDR3 length: 13 residues. In germline, CDR1 is SNHLY, CDR2 FYNNEI. CDR3 nucleotide sequence: TGTGCCAGCAGTTACGGGGACAACACTGAAGCTTTCTTT. Its protein is CASSYGDNTEAFF.

This clonotype was recorded many times. This chain joins TRBV20-1 and TRBJ2-3, with D perhaps TRBD2 (6 bases). The CDR3 runs 15 residues. Germline V CDR1 and CDR2: DFQATT, SNEGSKA (reference sequence). With 0 bases removed from V and 2 bases from J, the gap between germline ends came to 12 bases. The CDR3 region is CSARDGSGITDTQYF. As DNA, the CDR3 is TGCAGTGCTAGAGACGGGAGTGGGATCACAGATACGCAGTATTTT.

This clonotype was detected a few times. J is TRBJ1-5 and V is TRBV15, with D hard to call. This CDR3 comprises 18 residues. Germline CDR1 reads LNHNV; CDR2 reads YYDKDF (reference sequence). V lost 3 bases and J 0 bases, leaving 18 bases between the germline ends. The CDR3 bases are TGTGCCACCAGCAGCCCCGTTGTCCGCCATAATAGCAATCAGCCCCAGCATTTT. The encoded protein is CATSSPVVRHNSNQPQHF.

In this sample, this clonotype turned up many times. The CDR3 coding sequence is TGTGCCAGCAGCACATCCAGGGGGAGCAATCAGCCCCAGCATTTT. The encoded protein is CASSTSRGSNQPQHF. The chain links TRBV27 to TRBJ1-5; the match to TRBD1 covers 7 bases. V shed 6 bases and J 1 base; nucleotides not matched to a gene: 6. The CDR3 length is 15 residues. Germline assignment: CDR1 MNHEY and CDR2 SMNVEV (reference sequence).

This clonotype was seen at least ten times. The rearrangement joins TRBV2 to TRBJ2-3; 8 bases map to TRBD1. The CDR3 is 14 amino acids. Germline CDR1 SNHLY, CDR2 FYNNEI. The J segment lost 0 bases and the V segment lost 6 bases, leaving 2 bases of the junction unmatched. CDR3 residues: CASRDRASTDTQYF. The CDR3 DNA sequence: TGTGCCAGCAGGGACAGGGCGAGCACAGATACGCAGTATTTT.

This clonotype was counted many times. V usage is TRBV20-1 and J usage is TRBJ1-2; D is undetermined. Trimming left V 2 bases short and J 8 bases short, with 9 bases between. The CDR3 extends over 11 amino acids. CDR1 and CDR2 (germline): DFQATT, SNEGSKA (reference sequence). As DNA, the CDR3 is TGCAGTGCTAGAACTTACCGAGGCTACACCTTC. It translates to CSARTYRGYTF.

This clonotype was seen more than once but under ten times. The chain joins TRBV19 to TRBJ1-2; the D gene is possibly TRBD1 (6 bases). Germline V gene data show CDR1 as LNHDA and CDR2 as SQIVND (reference sequence). The CDR3 totals 14 residues. With 2 bases removed from V and 5 bases from J, the gap between germline ends came to 12 bases. The DNA for the CDR3 is TGTGCCAGTAGTATACCCCAACAGGGATATGGCTACACCTTC. Translation gives CASSIPQQGYGYTF.

This clonotype was counted many times. V and J are TRBV7-9 and TRBJ2-3; 11 bases are shared with TRBD2. CDR3 length equals 16 residues. The trim removed 5 bases at V and 2 bases at J, leaving 6 bases unmatched. CDR1 is SEHNR, CDR2 FQNEAQ, per germline (reference sequence). The CDR3 loop is CASSPSTSGDTDTQYF. DNA for the CDR3: TGTGCCAGCAGCCCCTCGACTAGCGGGGACACAGATACGCAGTATTTT.

This clonotype was seen repeatedly, ten times or more. V and J are TRBV18 and TRBJ1-1, with a possible D match to TRBD1 (6 bases). CDR1 KGHSH and CDR2 LQKENI come from the germline V gene. Trimming cost V 3 bases and J 5 bases, with 16 bases left between them. The CDR3 totals 15 residues. The CDR3 here is CASSPLQGGGTEAFF. CDR3 bases: TGTGCCAGCTCACCCCTACAGGGAGGAGGGACTGAAGCTTTCTTT.

This rearrangement joins TRBV10-3 to TRBJ2-3; TRBD2 aligns across 7 bases. J was trimmed by 6 bases and V by 2 bases; bases with no gene match: 8. Germline lookup yields CDR1 ENHRY and CDR2 SYGVKD. The CDR3 sequence is 15 residues long. CDR3 DNA: TGTGCCATCAGTGAGAGGTGGGAGGGCCGGGATACGCAGTATTTT. It codes for CAISERWEGRDTQYF.

In its sample, this clonotype was seen once. V usage is TRBV19 and J usage is TRBJ2-1; 9 positions match TRBD1. V shed 9 bases and J 3 bases; nucleotides not matched to a gene: 3. The CDR3 sequence is 13 residues long. The V gene's germline CDR1 is LNHDA and CDR2 SQIVND (reference sequence). CDR3 nucleotides: TGTGCCAGCGACAGGGGGGTCTACAATGAGCAGTTCTTC. Its translation: CASDRGVYNEQFF.

This clonotype showed up many times. The J gene is TRBJ2-7, the V gene TRBV6-1, with 7 bases identical to TRBD1. Trimming at V came to 5 bases and at J to 2 bases, leaving 3 bases not matched to a gene. Germline lookup yields CDR1 MNHNS and CDR2 SASEGT. The CDR3 length is 13 residues. The DNA of the CDR3 is TGTGCCAGCAGTACAGGGGATGCCTACGAGCAGTACTTC. Encoded protein: CASSTGDAYEQYF.

Ten or more counts support this clonotype. CDR3 region: CASRGQRIYEQYF. The CDR3 DNA follows: TGTGCCAGCAGAGGGCAACGCATCTACGAGCAGTACTTC. The chain couples TRBV2 to TRBJ2-7; D is uncertain. The CDR3 covers 13 residues. Germline lookup yields CDR1 SNHLY and CDR2 FYNNEI. V lost 6 bases and J 3 bases, leaving 12 bases between the germline ends.

This clonotype came up a few times. This chain connects TRBV7-8 to TRBJ1-2, with TRBD1 identical over 8 bases. Per germline, CDR1 SGHVS and CDR2 FQNEAQ. Trimming took 5 bases from V and 4 from J; bases not matched to a gene: 9. The CDR3 extends over 15 amino acids. DNA of the CDR3: TGTGCCAGCAGCCTGGACAGGGTGGGGGGCTATGGCTACACCTTC. Encoded protein: CASSLDRVGGYGYTF.

This clonotype showed up many times. The chain links TRBV10-3 to TRBJ2-7, with D tentatively TRBD1 (6 bases). Trimming left V 3 bases short and J 0 bases short, with 12 bases between. CDR3 length equals 15 residues. Germline loops: CDR1 ENHRY, CDR2 SYGVKD. CDR3 bases: TGTGCCATCAGTGAAAGGCAGGGGAGCTCCTACGAGCAGTACTTC. This translates into CAISERQGSSYEQYF.

The table lists this clonotype with many counts. The chain uses TRBV5-1 and TRBJ1-5, with D perhaps TRBD1 (5 bases). The V end lost 0 bases, the J end lost 5 bases, and 9 bases lay between the germline ends. The CDR3 loop spans 14 amino acids. Germline loops: CDR1 SGHRS, CDR2 YFSETQ. The CDR3 reads CASSLAAGHQPQHF. In nucleotides, the CDR3 is TGCGCCAGCAGCTTGGCGGCAGGGCATCAGCCCCAGCATTTT.

This chain joins TRBV19 and TRBJ2-5, with TRBD1 matching over 9 bases. This CDR3 has 14 residues. Looked up from germline, CDR1 is LNHDA and CDR2 is SQIVND (reference sequence). V shed 4 bases, J shed 3 bases, and the junction held 3 bases outside the gene matches. The CDR3 DNA reads TGTGCCAGTAGTAACAGGGGGCTGAAAGAGACCCAGTACTTC. Protein sequence: CASSNRGLKETQYF.

This chain uses TRBV20-1 with TRBJ2-2; either TRBD1 or TRBD2 may fit D (5 bases each). This CDR3 is 15 amino acids long. CDR1 DFQATT and CDR2 SNEGSKA come from the germline V gene (reference sequence). V shed 3 bases and J shed 0 bases, with 11 bases lying between them. CDR3 DNA sequence: TGCAGTGCTAGGGGGGAGTCCGCGAACACCGGGGAGCTGTTTTTT. Encoded protein: CSARGESANTGELFF.

This clonotype has more than one count but fewer than ten. The rearrangement uses TRBV20-1 and TRBJ1-1; 10 positions match TRBD1. This CDR3 region has 15 residues. V lost 6 bases and J lost 7; bases outside the gene matches: 14. Germline-derived CDR1 and CDR2 are DFQATT and SNEGSKA (reference sequence). The CDR3 loop reads CSARGQGPPPLEAFF. CDR3 nucleotides: TGCAGTGCACGGGGACAGGGGCCTCCGCCCCTTGAAGCTTTCTTT.

The J gene is TRBJ1-3, the V gene TRBV12-3 or TRBV12-4; D gene ambiguous. The length of the CDR3 is 13 residues. Trimming pared 8 bases from V and 1 base from J, leaving 9 bases between. CDR3 region: CASLRWSGNTIYF. CDR3 sequence (DNA): TGTGCCAGCCTGAGATGGTCTGGAAACACCATATATTTT.

In this sample, this clonotype turned up many times. The chain is built from TRBV12-3 or TRBV12-4 and TRBJ1-5; TRBD1 might be the D (6 bases). The CDR3 is 15 amino acids. The V end was cut by 8 bases, the J end by 7 bases, with 21 bases between. CDR3 protein: CASSVRGANSQPQHF. CDR3 in DNA: TGTGCCAGCTCCGTCAGGGGCGCTAATTCCCAGCCCCAGCATTTT.

The table lists this clonotype with a few counts. A much larger clone lies a single base off, so this may be a read error. The rearrangement uses TRBV11-2 and TRBJ1-1; 7 bases match TRBD1. Germline CDR1 SGHAT, CDR2 FQNNGV. This CDR3 is 11 amino acids long. For the CDR3, the DNA is TGTGCCAGCAGCTTAGGACAGGGTTCTTCCTTT. Translating gives CASSLGQGSSF.

This clonotype has at least ten counts. V and J are TRBV5-1 and TRBJ2-5; TRBD1 matches at 11 bases. V gave up 5 bases and J gave up 6 bases; unmatched junction bases: 6. This CDR3 is built from 14 residues. Germline CDR1 reads SGHRS; CDR2 reads YFSETQ. CDR3 nucleotides: TGCGCCAGCAGTGGGACAGGGGGGACCCAGACCCAGTACTTC. It encodes CASSGTGGTQTQYF. The full variable domain, with the rest looked up from reference TRBV5-1 and TRBJ2-5, is KAGVTQTPRYLIKTRGQQVTLSCSPISGHRSVSWYQQTPGQGLQFLFEYFSETQRNKGNFPGRFSGRQFSNSRSEMNVSTLELGDSALYLCASSGTGGTQTQYFGPGTRLLVL.

This clonotype was seen at least ten times. The chain joins TRBV12-3 or TRBV12-4 to TRBJ2-7; D not resolved. The V end was cut by 7 bases, the J end by 3 bases, with 13 bases between. This CDR3 comprises 13 residues. DNA for the CDR3: TGTGCCAGCATGGCTGGTAGGGACTACGAGCAGTACTTC. Its translation: CASMAGRDYEQYF.

This clonotype was found many times. The chain uses TRBV5-6 and TRBJ2-1; 7 bases map to TRBD2. Trimming cost V 0 bases and J 8 bases; bases outside gene matches: 11. Germline assignment: CDR1 SGHDT and CDR2 YYEEEE. CDR3 length: 16 amino acids. The CDR3 DNA sequence: TGTGCCAGCAGCTTGGTAGGTAGCGGGCGCCTGGATGAGCAGTTCTTC. Translation gives CASSLVGSGRLDEQFF.

In this sample, this clonotype turned up many times. The chain employs TRBV28 and TRBJ2-7; D is possibly TRBD1 (6 bases). The ends were cut back, 5 bases at V and 1 base at J, with 12 bases in the middle. Germline-derived CDR1 and CDR2 are MDHEN and SYDVKM. This CDR3 contains 14 residues. DNA for the CDR3: TGTGCCAGCAGTCACAGGGTTGAATCCTACGAGCAGTACTTC. Its translation: CASSHRVESYEQYF.

This clonotype was recorded many times. This chain uses TRBV5-4 with TRBJ2-5, with D uncertain. The CDR3 extends over 16 amino acids. Germline V gene data show CDR1 as SGHNT and CDR2 as YYREEE (reference sequence). Between the trimmed V and J ends, which lost 0 bases and 0 bases, there was a span of 12 bases. The CDR3 here is CASSLAGSLNQETQYF. In nucleotides, the CDR3 is TGTGCCAGCAGCTTGGCTGGCAGCCTCAACCAAGAGACCCAGTACTTC.